The 21 T cell receptor beta chains reported below all come from one sample, sequenced in a study of blood T cell repertoires in COVID-19. Sequenced by immunoSEQ multiplex PCR; TCRdb stores in-frame clones only, minus some. The table has some 120,000 clones, around 81% seen once. Sample: peripheral blood. These receptor sequences come from a human donor in a cohort sampled during active COVID-19.

The rearrangement uses TRBV5-4 and TRBJ2-3; 10 bases align to TRBD2. V shed 4 bases, J shed 4 bases, and the junction held 6 bases outside the gene matches. The germline V gene has CDR1 SGHNT and CDR2 YYREEE (reference sequence). The CDR3 is 15 residues long. CDR3 loop: CASSQSGGAPDTQYF. CDR3 DNA sequence: TGTGCCAGCAGCCAAAGCGGGGGGGCCCCAGATACGCAGTATTTT.

The chain links TRBV30 to TRBJ1-1, with D possibly matching TRBD1 (6 bases). The CDR3 sequence is 14 residues long. Between the trimmed V and J ends, which lost 2 bases and 4 bases, there was a span of 14 bases. Germline values: CDR1 GTSNPN, CDR2 SVGIG (reference sequence). The CDR3 nucleotides are TGTGCCTGGAGTCGGGACATTGGAGGCACTGAAGCTTTCTTT. Its protein product is CAWSRDIGGTEAFF.

The chain has TRBV15 and TRBJ2-1; 7 bases are shared with TRBD2. Looked up from germline, CDR1 is LNHNV and CDR2 is YYDKDF (reference sequence). This CDR3 comprises 15 residues. Trimming removed 0 bases from V and 6 bases from J; junction bases left unmatched: 5. The CDR3 DNA sequence: TGTGCCACCAGCAGAGATCGGGGGGTTAGCAATGAGCAGTTCTTC. Translation gives CATSRDRGVSNEQFF.

V usage is TRBV6-1 and J usage is TRBJ2-5; the match to TRBD2 covers 8 bases. J lost 2 bases, V lost 1 base, and 6 bases had no gene match. Per germline, CDR1 MNHNS and CDR2 SASEGT. The CDR3 runs 16 residues. In DNA form, the CDR3 reads TGTGCCAGCAGTGAAGGCGGAGCGGGGGTTCAAGAGACCCAGTACTTC. This gives the protein CASSEGGAGVQETQYF.

This chain connects TRBV4-1 to TRBJ1-1; TRBD1 matches at 9 bases. This CDR3 comprises 16 residues. Germline V CDR1 and CDR2: MGHRA, YSYEKL. J was trimmed by 0 bases and V by 4 bases; bases with no gene match: 6. The CDR3 DNA reads TGCGCCAGCAGCCGCCCCGGACAGGGGATGAACACTGAAGCTTTCTTT. Translated, it gives CASSRPGQGMNTEAFF.

The genes are TRBV23-1 and TRBJ2-2; 11 nucleotides agree with TRBD2. TRBV23-1 is noted as an ORF with a role that remains uncertain. V was pared by 0 bases and J by 0 bases, with 12 bases of the junction left unmatched. The CDR3 is made up of 21 amino acids. CDR3 loop: CASSQSSKLAGDTTNTGELFF. CDR3 sequence (DNA): TGCGCCAGCAGTCAATCCAGTAAACTAGCGGGGGACACTACGAACACCGGGGAGCTGTTTTTT.

The chain carries TRBV6-5 and TRBJ2-7, with 9 bases matching TRBD1. This CDR3 is built from 14 residues. Germline assignment: CDR1 MNHEY and CDR2 SVGAGI. The ends lost 4 bases at V and 6 bases at J; junction bases unmatched: 7. CDR3 nucleotide sequence: TGTGCCAGCAGTTCCCGGACAGGGGTTCGCGAGCAGTACTTC. It is translated as CASSSRTGVREQYF.

The chain is built from TRBV6-6 and TRBJ1-1; D may be TRBD1 (5 bases). The CDR3 has 14 amino acids. V dropped 0 bases and J dropped 1 base, with 6 bases sitting between them. Germline V lookup: CDR1 MNHNY, CDR2 SVGAGI (reference sequence). CDR3 residues: CASSYSTENTEAFF. The CDR3 region has the DNA TGTGCCAGCAGTTACTCGACAGAGAACACTGAAGCTTTCTTT.

The chain carries TRBV5-6 and TRBJ2-7; 10 bases agree with TRBD2. The J segment lost 7 bases and the V segment lost 3 bases, leaving 7 bases of the junction unmatched. CDR3 length: 14 residues. Germline-derived CDR1 and CDR2 are SGHDT and YYEEEE. CDR3 residues: CASSSPGLALEQYF. The DNA for the CDR3 is TGTGCCAGCAGCTCACCGGGACTAGCGCTTGAGCAGTACTTC. The complete variable domain, with remaining parts taken from reference TRBV5-6 and TRBJ2-7, reads DAGVTQSPTHLIKTRGQQVTLRCSPKSGHDTVSWYQQALGQGPQFIFQYYEEEERQRGNFPDRFSGHQFPNYSSELNVNALLLGDSALYLCASSSPGLALEQYFGPGTRLTVT.

The chain has TRBV7-2 and TRBJ2-3; maybe TRBD1 (6 bases). Between the trimmed V and J ends, which lost 5 bases and 2 bases, there was a span of 17 bases. CDR1 and CDR2 from the germline V gene are SGHTA and FQGNSA. The CDR3 consists of 16 residues. This CDR3 reads CASSPGQTGSTDTQYF. CDR3 bases: TGTGCCAGCAGCCCCGGACAGACGGGCTCCACAGATACGCAGTATTTT. Full variable domain (rest looked up from reference TRBV7-2 and TRBJ2-3): GAGVSQSPSNKVTEKGKDVELRCDPISGHTALYWYRQSLGQGLEFLIYFQGNSAPDKSGLPSDRFSAERTGGSVSTLTIQRTQQEDSAVYLCASSPGQTGSTDTQYFGPGTRLTVL.

The gene calls are TRBV6-5 and TRBJ1-1; 7 nucleotides match TRBD1. The germline V gene encodes CDR1 MNHEY and CDR2 SVGAGI. CDR3 length: 15 amino acids. V dropped 3 bases and J dropped 4; count of bases not matched to a gene: 8. For the CDR3, the DNA is TGTGCCAGCAGTTATCACTACAGGGGAGGCACTGAAGCTTTCTTT. Encoded protein: CASSYHYRGGTEAFF.

This clone was seen only a few times. The V gene is TRBV19, the J gene TRBJ1-4; 10 nucleotides match TRBD1. The germline V gene encodes CDR1 LNHDA and CDR2 SQIVND (reference sequence). The CDR3 contains 16 residues. J was trimmed by 8 bases and V by 4 bases; bases with no gene match: 10. The CDR3: CASSTGRTGGKEKLFF. The DNA for the CDR3 is TGTGCCAGTAGTACTGGGCGGACAGGGGGGAAGGAAAAACTGTTTTTT.

In DNA, the CDR3 is TGTGCCAGCAGTTTGGGGCCTTGGCAGTACTTC. Translation: CASSLGPWQYF. The rearrangement joins TRBV28 to TRBJ2-7; possibly TRBD1 for D (5 bases). Trimming stripped 3 bases from V and 9 bases from J, with 9 bases between. The CDR3 extends over 11 amino acids. CDR1 and CDR2 (germline): MDHEN, SYDVKM.

This clone appeared a single time. The CDR3 protein is CAISQEGLVQPQHF. The CDR3 nucleotides are TGTGCCATCAGCCAGGAGGGGTTGGTTCAGCCCCAGCATTTT. This chain uses TRBV10-3 with TRBJ1-5; D perhaps matches TRBD1 (5 bases). This CDR3 comprises 14 residues. With 6 bases removed from V and 6 bases from J, the gap between germline ends came to 15 bases. Germline V gene lookup returns CDR1 ENHRY and CDR2 SYGVKD.

V and J are TRBV18 and TRBJ2-5; the D is unclear. CDR1 is KGHSH, CDR2 LQKENI, per germline. CDR3 length: 14 amino acids. V was clipped by 2 bases and J by 5 bases, with 12 bases between them. CDR3 bases: TGTGCCAGCTCACCAATGGCTTCCTCGGAGACCCAGTACTTC. Protein sequence: CASSPMASSETQYF.

The chain carries TRBV6-5 and TRBJ2-3, with D uncertain. Germline lookup yields CDR1 MNHEY and CDR2 SVGAGI. The V end was cut by 4 bases, the J end by 1 base, with 6 bases between. The CDR3 totals 13 residues. CDR3 in DNA: TGTGCCAGCAGTTCACCAGGCACAGATACGCAGTATTTT. It is translated as CASSSPGTDTQYF.

The chain is built from TRBV5-1 and TRBJ2-2; the match to TRBD2 covers 12 bases. CDR1 SGHRS and CDR2 YFSETQ come from the germline V gene. The CDR3 contains 17 residues. V was pared by 3 bases and J by 2 bases, with 5 bases of the junction left unmatched. The CDR3: CASSSILAGGNTGELFF. The CDR3 bases are TGCGCCAGCAGCTCAATACTAGCGGGGGGAAACACCGGGGAGCTGTTTTTT.

This chain connects TRBV2 to TRBJ2-4; 7 bases are a match to TRBD2. Germline assignment: CDR1 SNHLY and CDR2 FYNNEI. V dropped 6 bases and J dropped 5; count of bases not matched to a gene: 4. The CDR3 extends over 13 amino acids. This chain's CDR3 is CASRGRGENIQYF. The DNA of the CDR3 is TGTGCCAGCAGGGGGAGGGGAGAAAACATTCAGTACTTC.

The chain uses TRBV2 and TRBJ2-7, with 7 bases identical to TRBD1. Germline V gene data show CDR1 as SNHLY and CDR2 as FYNNEI. The length of the CDR3 is 11 residues. V lost 11 bases and J lost 1; bases outside the gene matches: 2. The chain's CDR3 is CAGGQSYEQYF. The DNA for the CDR3 is TGTGCCGGGGGACAGTCCTACGAGCAGTACTTC.

The V gene is TRBV12-3 or TRBV12-4, the J gene TRBJ2-1, with a weak D call TRBD2 (5 bases). There are 13 residues in the CDR3. With 5 bases removed from V and 7 bases from J, the gap between germline ends came to 12 bases. The CDR3: CASSEIRGNEQFF. The CDR3 DNA follows: TGTGCCAGCAGTGAGATTAGAGGGAATGAGCAGTTCTTC.

This clone appeared once. The V gene is TRBV5-4, the J gene TRBJ2-1, with TRBD2 as a possible D gene (6 bases). This CDR3 is built from 13 residues. The germline V and J ends were trimmed by 1 base and 6 bases, with 8 bases remaining between them. The germline gives CDR1 SGHNT, CDR2 YYREEE (reference sequence). CDR3 sequence: CASSLRGGNEQFF. The CDR3 DNA reads as TGTGCCAGCAGCTTGAGGGGAGGCAATGAGCAGTTCTTC. Full variable domain (missing parts from reference TRBV5-4 and TRBJ2-1): ETGVTQSPTHLIKTRGQQVTLRCSSQSGHNTVSWYQQALGQGPQFIFQYYREEENGRGNFPPRFSGLQFPNYSSELNVNALELDDSALYLCASSLRGGNEQFFGPGTRLTVL.